The 27 T cell receptor beta chains given below trace back to one sample, sequenced in a study of vaccination effects on CD4 cells after COVID-19. Libraries were prepared by immunoSEQ multiplex PCR; TCRdb keeps only in-frame clonotypes and omits some of them. The repertoire holds around 70,000 clones, with roughly four fifths as singletons. Antigen specificity for these receptors is unknown. After less than 11 days in culture, the CD4+ T cells were isolated. The specimen comprised CD4+ T cells from PBMCs cultured without peptide, sampled before COVID-19 vaccination. The receptors stem from a human donor who received a COVID-19 vaccine.

V and J are TRBV9 and TRBJ1-2; D is ambiguous. Germline CDR1 SGDLS, CDR2 YYNGEE. The CDR3 has 14 residues. V dropped 0 bases and J dropped 4 bases, with 10 bases sitting between them. The CDR3 region has the DNA TGTGCCAGCAGCGTAGGAGGCAGTTTCTATGGCTACACCTTC. Translating gives CASSVGGSFYGYTF.

The chain couples TRBV7-8 to TRBJ1-1; D gene unclear. V was trimmed by 2 bases and J by 0 bases, leaving 7 bases between them. Germline CDR1 SGHVS, CDR2 FQNEAQ. The CDR3 extends over 14 amino acids. CDR3 region: CASSLFKLNTEAFF. CDR3 DNA sequence: TGTGCCAGCAGCTTATTTAAGTTGAACACTGAAGCTTTCTTT.

The rearrangement links TRBV2 to TRBJ2-5, with 12 positions matching TRBD2. Germline V gene lookup returns CDR1 SNHLY and CDR2 FYNNEI. The CDR3 has 16 amino acids. After removal of 10 bases from V and 1 base from J, the junction contained 10 bases not matched to a gene. The chain's CDR3 is CATQKGTSGPQETQYF. The CDR3 DNA reads as TGTGCCACCCAGAAGGGGACTAGCGGGCCCCAAGAGACCCAGTACTTC.

The V call is TRBV18, the J call TRBJ1-1; a weak D match, TRBD1 (5 bases). Germline V gene sequence: CDR1 KGHSH, CDR2 LQKENI. V dropped 3 bases and J dropped 0 bases, with 11 bases sitting between them. The CDR3 has 15 residues. This CDR3 is CASSPSQTVNTEAFF. CDR3 nucleotides: TGTGCCAGCTCACCGAGCCAGACAGTGAACACTGAAGCTTTCTTT.

This clone occurred a few times. The rearrangement links TRBV5-1 to TRBJ2-5; weak D call: TRBD1 (5 bases). Per germline, CDR1 SGHRS and CDR2 YFSETQ. V was trimmed by 9 bases and J by 5 bases, leaving 20 bases between them. The CDR3 spans 14 residues. The CDR3 DNA is TGCGCCACCAGGCAGGGCTTCCGGAACGAGACCCAGTACTTC. Its translation: CATRQGFRNETQYF. Based on the CDR3 plus reference TRBV5-1 and TRBJ2-5, the full variable domain is KAGVTQTPRYLIKTRGQQVTLSCSPISGHRSVSWYQQTPGQGLQFLFEYFSETQRNKGNFPGRFSGRQFSNSRSEMNVSTLELGDSALYLCATRQGFRNETQYFGPGTRLLVL.

This chain uses TRBV18 with TRBJ2-3, with a weak D call TRBD2 (5 bases). The germline V gene has CDR1 KGHSH and CDR2 LQKENI. Trimming took 5 bases from V and 5 from J, leaving 11 bases between them. The CDR3 extends over 13 amino acids. The CDR3 loop reads CASSSYSEDTQYF. The CDR3, as DNA: TGTGCCAGCTCATCGTATAGCGAAGATACGCAGTATTTT. Full variable domain (remainder filled in from reference TRBV18 and TRBJ2-3): NAGVMQNPRHLVRRRGQEARLRCSPMKGHSHVYWYRQLPEEGLKFMVYLQKENIIDESGMPKERFSAEFPKEGPSILRIQQVVRGDSAAYFCASSSYSEDTQYFGPGTRLTVL.

The rearrangement joins TRBV6-1 to TRBJ2-7; tentatively, D is TRBD1 or TRBD2 (5 bases each). Between the trimmed V and J ends, which lost 2 bases and 1 base, there was a span of 12 bases. The CDR3 contains 15 residues. Germline CDR1 MNHNS, CDR2 SASEGT. CDR3 sequence reads: CASSELRGVSYEQYV. The CDR3 coding sequence is TGTGCCAGCAGTGAATTGAGGGGAGTATCCTACGAGCAGTACGTC.

The chain carries TRBV19 and TRBJ1-2; 8 bases map to TRBD1. CDR1 LNHDA and CDR2 SQIVND come from the germline V gene (reference sequence). The CDR3 extends over 14 amino acids. J gave up 4 bases and V 4 bases, and 5 bases lay outside the gene matches. CDR3 sequence reads: CASSKTGQGYGYTF. Written as DNA, the CDR3 is TGTGCCAGTAGTAAGACCGGACAGGGCTATGGCTACACCTTC.

This chain joins TRBV2 and TRBJ2-5, with 7 bases matching TRBD2. This CDR3 contains 14 residues. V shed 1 base, J shed 2 bases, and the junction held 1 base outside the gene matches. Germline V gives CDR1 SNHLY, CDR2 FYNNEI. The CDR3 loop is CASSEGREQETQYF. Written as DNA, the CDR3 is TGTGCCAGCAGTGAAGGGCGGGAGCAAGAGACCCAGTACTTC.

This clone was counted a few times. The chain recombines TRBV5-1 with TRBJ2-1; D remains ambiguous. Deletions cut 4 bases from V and 4 bases from J, with 6 bases between. Germline V lookup: CDR1 SGHRS, CDR2 YFSETQ. The CDR3 is 12 residues long. CDR3 sequence: CASSIQYNEQFF. The CDR3 nucleotides read TGCGCCAGCAGCATACAGTACAATGAGCAGTTCTTC.

This chain joins TRBV10-1 and TRBJ1-4; D uncertain. Trimming removed 2 bases at V and 0 bases at J, with 7 bases between. Germline V gene lookup returns CDR1 WNHNN and CDR2 SYGVQD (reference sequence). This CDR3 region has 15 residues. CDR3 nucleotide sequence: TGCGCCAGCAGTGAGAAAACCGCAACTAATGAAAAACTGTTTTTT. Residues: CASSEKTATNEKLFF.

The rearrangement joins TRBV6-5 to TRBJ2-7; 8 bases agree with TRBD1. Germline assignment: CDR1 MNHEY and CDR2 SVGAGI. The CDR3 is made up of 14 amino acids. With V trimmed by 8 bases and J by 3 bases, 9 bases remained unmatched. The CDR3 reads CASRTGTGYYEQYV. DNA of the CDR3: TGTGCCAGCCGGACCGGGACAGGTTACTACGAGCAGTACGTC.

The CDR3 region is CASSRTGGVAEAFF. CDR3 bases: TGCGCCAGCAGCCGGACTGGGGGGGTCGCTGAAGCTTTCTTT. The chain links TRBV5-1 to TRBJ1-1; TRBD1 is a possible D gene (5 bases). V was cut by 4 bases and J by 6 bases, with 16 bases left in between. Germline V lookup: CDR1 SGHRS, CDR2 YFSETQ. The CDR3 sequence is 14 residues long.

The chain has TRBV5-1 and TRBJ2-5; 13 nucleotides line up with TRBD2. The length of the CDR3 is 14 residues. CDR1 is SGHRS, CDR2 YFSETQ, per germline. Trimming removed 4 bases from V and 5 bases from J; junction bases left unmatched: 2. This CDR3 reads CASSQGLAGETQYF. CDR3 nucleotides: TGCGCCAGCAGCCAGGGACTAGCGGGGGAGACCCAGTACTTC.

CDR3: CASSPSGQSTEAFF. The CDR3 DNA follows: TGTGCCAGCAGCCCTTCGGGACAGTCAACTGAAGCTTTCTTT. V usage is TRBV9 and J usage is TRBJ1-1, with TRBD1 matching 7 bases. CDR1 is SGDLS and CDR2 is YYNGEE in the germline V gene. Trimming removed 4 bases from V and 5 bases from J; junction bases left unmatched: 8. The CDR3 spans 14 residues.

This chain links TRBV15 with TRBJ2-5; TRBD1 aligns across 9 bases. The junction had 7 bases not matched to a gene; V was cut back by 0 bases and J by 5 bases. Germline loops: CDR1 LNHNV, CDR2 YYDKDF (reference sequence). The CDR3 is 16 residues long. This CDR3 is CATSRDRDREGETQYF. CDR3 sequence (DNA): TGTGCCACCAGCAGAGATCGGGACAGGGAGGGGGAGACCCAGTACTTC. Full variable domain (outside the CDR3, taken from reference TRBV15 and TRBJ2-5): DAMVIQNPRYQVTQFGKPVTLSCSQTLNHNVMYWYQQKSSQAPKLLFHYYDKDFNNEADTPDNFQSRRPNTSFCFLDIRSPGLGDTAMYLCATSRDRDREGETQYFGPGTRLLVL.

The V and J genes are TRBV27 and TRBJ1-5, with D unclear. Germline V gives CDR1 MNHEY, CDR2 SMNVEV (reference sequence). The V end was cut by 6 bases, the J end by 7 bases, with 13 bases between. This CDR3 region has 13 residues. The CDR3 protein is CASSPDRFQPQHF. CDR3 nucleotides: TGTGCCAGCAGCCCGGACCGATTCCAGCCCCAGCATTTT.

This clone was picked up a small number of times. This chain joins TRBV20-1 and TRBJ2-1; D remains ambiguous. From germline, CDR1 is DFQATT and CDR2 SNEGSKA (reference sequence). The length of the CDR3 is 11 residues. V gave up 4 bases and J gave up 8 bases, with 9 bases separating them. CDR3 bases: TGCAGTGCTACCTTCTGGGATGAGCAGTTCTTC. It yields the protein CSATFWDEQFF.

This clone was observed a few times. The rearrangement uses TRBV7-9 and TRBJ1-6; D not resolved. The CDR3 has 15 residues. Germline V lookup: CDR1 SEHNR, CDR2 FQNEAQ (reference sequence). V lost 1 base, J lost 8 bases, and 12 bases lay in between. The DNA for the CDR3 is TGTGCCAGCAGCTTAGTCGAGAAAGGCCATTCACCCCTCCACTTT. Translation: CASSLVEKGHSPLHF. Supplemented by reference TRBV7-9 and TRBJ1-6, the full variable domain reads DTGVSQNPRHKITKRGQNVTFRCDPISEHNRLYWYRQTLGQGPEFLTYFQNEAQLEKSRLLSDRFSAERPKGSFSTLEIQRTEQGDSAMYLCASSLVEKGHSPLHFGNGTRLTVT.

The CDR3 loop is CASSYTRSRSGNTIYF. The CDR3 bases are TGTGCCAGCAGCTACACCAGGAGCCGCTCTGGAAACACCATATATTTT. This chain connects TRBV5-5 to TRBJ1-3; no clear D gene. This CDR3 region has 16 residues. Germline loops: CDR1 SGHKS, CDR2 YYEKEE (reference sequence). Trimming pared 3 bases from V and 0 bases from J, leaving 13 bases between.

V is TRBV3-1 (or the pseudogene TRBV3-2) and J is TRBJ1-1; a possible D gene is TRBD1 (5 bases). There are 15 residues in the CDR3. Germline V gene data show CDR1 as LGHDT and CDR2 as YNNKEL (reference sequence). Deletions cut 3 bases from V and 4 bases from J, with 15 bases between. CDR3 bases: TGTGCCAGCAGCCAGCGGGGAGGGACTGCCACTGAAGCTTTCTTT. As protein: CASSQRGGTATEAFF.

This clone was seen more than once but under ten times. J is TRBJ1-1 and V is TRBV6-2 or TRBV6-3, with D perhaps matching TRBD1 (5 bases). With 4 bases removed from V and 1 base from J, the gap between germline ends came to 10 bases. Germline V gene sequence: CDR1 MNHEY, CDR2 SVGEGT. The CDR3 covers 14 residues. CDR3 loop: CASSSAQGNTEAFF. The CDR3 DNA sequence: TGTGCCAGCAGTTCCGCCCAGGGGAACACTGAAGCTTTCTTT.

In regard to this clone: At the DNA level, this CDR3 is encoded by other sequences in the same sample as well. The chain joins TRBV9 to TRBJ2-1, with 10 bases aligning to TRBD2. V was pared by 5 bases and J by 0 bases, with 2 bases of the junction left unmatched. Germline V gene lookup returns CDR1 SGDLS and CDR2 YYNGEE. This CDR3 region has 15 residues. The CDR3 sequence: CASSPSGGSYNEQFF. The CDR3 nucleotides are TGTGCCAGCAGTCCTAGCGGGGGCTCCTACAATGAGCAGTTCTTC.

The V and J genes are TRBV2 and TRBJ2-1; maybe TRBD2 (6 bases). CDR3 length: 14 amino acids. The V end lost 4 bases, the J end lost 4 bases, and 11 bases lay between the germline ends. Per the germline V gene, CDR1 is SNHLY and CDR2 is FYNNEI. The CDR3 region has the DNA TGTGCCAGCAGTGTTAGCGGTGCGTACAATGAGCAGTTCTTC. This gives the protein CASSVSGAYNEQFF.

This clone was seen more than once but under ten times. This chain joins TRBV6-1 and TRBJ2-7; TRBD1 is a possible D gene (5 bases). V was cut by 2 bases and J by 4 bases, with 12 bases left in between. Germline V gene lookup returns CDR1 MNHNS and CDR2 SASEGT. This CDR3 region has 14 residues. Here the CDR3 reads CASSELGQFYEQYV. CDR3 nucleotides: TGTGCCAGCAGTGAATTAGGACAATTTTACGAGCAGTACGTC.

The V gene is TRBV9, the J gene TRBJ2-2; D remains unclear. Germline V gene sequence: CDR1 SGDLS, CDR2 YYNGEE. The V end lost 4 bases, the J end lost 4 bases, and 11 bases lay between the germline ends. The CDR3 contains 14 residues. The CDR3 loop is CASSSSTVTGELFF. The DNA of the CDR3 is TGTGCCAGCAGCTCTTCGACGGTCACCGGGGAGCTGTTTTTT.

J is TRBJ2-1 and V is TRBV11-3; weak D call: TRBD2 (5 bases). This CDR3 comprises 14 residues. CDR1 is SGHNT, CDR2 YENEEA, per germline. Trimming stripped 1 base from V and 7 bases from J, with 11 bases between. For the CDR3, the DNA is TGTGCCAGCAGCTTAGTGGGAGACGTAAATGAGCAGTTCTTC. Residues: CASSLVGDVNEQFF.